One and the same sample provided the 14 T cell receptor beta chains below, sequenced in a study of CD8 T cells in ankylosing spondylitis. Using its own MiXCR run on the 5' RACE reads, TCRdb lists one record per CDR3 protein. The sample records approximately 200,000 distinct CDR3 sequences, 9.5% to 15% being singletons. Sequenced sample: blood, either unsorted or a sorted T cell fraction (not recorded which). These receptors originate from a male donor with ankylosing spondylitis or in good health (not recorded which).

This clonotype has a handful of counts. The chain carries TRBV6-1 and TRBJ1-1; D gene unclear. Looked up from germline, CDR1 is MNHNS and CDR2 is SASEGT. CDR3 size: 14 residues. V lost 3 bases to trimming and J lost 5 bases, with 13 bases between them. CDR3 bases: TGTGCCAGCAGTGATCTGGGCCTACTGACTGAAGCTTTCTTT. Its protein product is CASSDLGLLTEAFF.

This clonotype was seen at least ten times. This chain uses TRBV7-9 with TRBJ2-7, with 8 bases identical to TRBD1. This CDR3 region has 14 residues. J was trimmed by 4 bases and V by 4 bases; bases with no gene match: 6. Germline lookup yields CDR1 SEHNR and CDR2 FQNEAQ (reference sequence). The DNA for the CDR3 is TGTGCCAGCAGCTCGATTCAGGGGGCGTACGAGCAGTACTTC. Translation gives CASSSIQGAYEQYF.

This clonotype appeared many times. The V gene is TRBV29-1, the J gene TRBJ2-2; TRBD1 or TRBD2 may be the D gene (5 bases each). Germline V lookup: CDR1 SQVTM, CDR2 ANQGSEA. The CDR3 is 17 residues long. The V and J ends lost 1 base and 4 bases respectively, with 19 bases between them. Here the CDR3 DNA reads TGCAGCGTTGAAGTTCTTGAGGGACGGGCGGGCACCGGGGAGCTGTTTTTT. This encodes CSVEVLEGRAGTGELFF.

CDR3: CCSRGTGENEQFF. CDR3 sequence (DNA): TGTTGCTCCCGCGGGACAGGGGAGAATGAGCAGTTCTTC. This chain connects TRBV19 to TRBJ2-1, with TRBD1 identical over 10 bases. CDR1 LNHDA and CDR2 SQIVND come from the germline V gene (reference sequence). The CDR3 totals 13 residues.

This clonotype was seen a few times. The rearrangement uses TRBV12-5 and TRBJ2-1; no reliable D call. Trimming took 5 bases from V and 6 from J, leaving 11 bases between them. The CDR3 totals 13 residues. The germline V gene encodes CDR1 LGHNT and CDR2 FRNRAP. This chain's CDR3 is CASGPPLGNEQFF. The CDR3 DNA sequence: TGTGCTAGTGGTCCCCCTTTAGGCAATGAGCAGTTCTTC.

This clonotype was detected only a few times. The rearrangement uses TRBV14 and TRBJ2-3; D unresolved. Looked up from germline, CDR1 is SGHDN and CDR2 is FVKESK. V gave up 0 bases and J gave up 3 bases, with 1 base separating them. The CDR3 extends over 12 amino acids. The CDR3 DNA is TGTGCCAGCAGCCAAGAAACAGATACGCAGTATTTT. Amino acid sequence: CASSQETDTQYF.

This rearrangement joins TRBV10-2 to TRBJ2-1; TRBD2 matches at 7 bases. Germline CDR1 WSHSY, CDR2 SAAADI. The CDR3 is 17 residues long. V was pared by 1 base and J by 11 bases, with 17 bases of the junction left unmatched. The CDR3 sequence: CASSEFGLAAYAGKQFF. The DNA of the CDR3 is TGCGCCAGCAGTGAGTTTGGGCTAGCGGCGTATGCTGGTAAGCAGTTCTTC.

This clonotype was found many times. This chain uses TRBV6-4 with TRBJ2-2; 9 bases map to TRBD2. The CDR3 contains 15 residues. In germline, CDR1 is MRHNA, CDR2 SNTAGT. V lost 5 bases and J lost 4; bases outside the gene matches: 5. This chain's CDR3 is CASSPGLASTGELFF. CDR3 DNA sequence: TGTGCCAGCAGTCCGGGACTAGCTTCCACCGGGGAGCTGTTTTTT.

This sequence joins TRBV12-3 or TRBV12-4 and TRBJ2-1; D not certain. Trimming left V 7 bases short and J 5 bases short, with 12 bases between. The CDR3 has 13 residues. The CDR3 nucleotides are TGTGCCAGCAACCCTGACACTAACAATGAGCAGTTCTTC. Translation: CASNPDTNNEQFF.

This clonotype was seen a handful of times. V and J are TRBV7-2 and TRBJ2-1, with 11 bases lining up with TRBD2. Germline V gene data show CDR1 as SGHTA and CDR2 as FQGNSA. J gave up 6 bases and V 4 bases, and 11 bases lay outside the gene matches. This CDR3 is built from 17 residues. Here the CDR3 reads CASSWYPIAGGGNEQFF. The CDR3 region has the DNA TGTGCCAGCAGCTGGTACCCCATAGCGGGAGGGGGCAATGAGCAGTTCTTC.

This clonotype was detected ten times or more. The rearrangement uses TRBV27 and TRBJ2-6, with D tentatively TRBD1 or TRBD2 (5 bases each). Trimming stripped 3 bases from V and 2 bases from J, with 14 bases between. The CDR3 totals 17 residues. Germline values: CDR1 MNHEY, CDR2 SMNVEV (reference sequence). This CDR3 reads CASSFYDPGPGANVLTF. CDR3 in DNA: TGTGCCAGCAGTTTCTATGACCCGGGGCCTGGGGCCAACGTCCTGACTTTC.

The chain recombines TRBV15 with TRBJ2-7, with D perhaps TRBD1 (6 bases). This CDR3 region has 14 residues. Trimming removed 3 bases at V and 4 bases at J, with 13 bases between. Germline lookup yields CDR1 LNHNV and CDR2 YYDKDF (reference sequence). CDR3: CATSRQGSLYEQYF. The CDR3 DNA reads as TGTGCCACCAGCAGGCAGGGGTCTCTTTACGAGCAGTACTTC.

This clonotype has more than one count but fewer than ten. This chain links TRBV7-9 with TRBJ2-1, with 7 bases fitting TRBD1. This CDR3 is built from 15 residues. Germline trimming cut 4 bases from V and 8 bases from J; bases unmatched to any gene: 11. In germline, CDR1 is SEHNR, CDR2 FQNEAQ (reference sequence). CDR3 amino acids: CASSSPTDRADEQFF. The CDR3 nucleotides are TGTGCCAGCAGCTCGCCGACAGACAGGGCAGATGAGCAGTTCTTC.

The rearrangement links TRBV12-3 or TRBV12-4 to TRBJ2-7, with D maybe TRBD2 (5 bases). This CDR3 has 12 amino acids. V was cut by 5 bases and J by 3 bases, with 8 bases left in between. CDR3 amino acids: CASSHGDYEQYF. DNA of the CDR3: TGTGCCAGCAGTCACGGGGACTACGAGCAGTACTTC.